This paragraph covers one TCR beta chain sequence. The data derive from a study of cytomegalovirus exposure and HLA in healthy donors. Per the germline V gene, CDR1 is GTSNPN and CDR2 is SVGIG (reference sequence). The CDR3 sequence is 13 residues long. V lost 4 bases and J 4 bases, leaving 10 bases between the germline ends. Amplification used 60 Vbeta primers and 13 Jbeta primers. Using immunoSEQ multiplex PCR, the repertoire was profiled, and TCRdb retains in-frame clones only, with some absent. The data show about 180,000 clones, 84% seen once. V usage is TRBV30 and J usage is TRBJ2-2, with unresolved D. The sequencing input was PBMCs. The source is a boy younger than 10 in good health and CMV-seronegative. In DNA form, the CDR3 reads TGTGCCTGGAACGGAGCAGTCACCGGGGAGCTGTTTTTT. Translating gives CAWNGAVTGELFF.